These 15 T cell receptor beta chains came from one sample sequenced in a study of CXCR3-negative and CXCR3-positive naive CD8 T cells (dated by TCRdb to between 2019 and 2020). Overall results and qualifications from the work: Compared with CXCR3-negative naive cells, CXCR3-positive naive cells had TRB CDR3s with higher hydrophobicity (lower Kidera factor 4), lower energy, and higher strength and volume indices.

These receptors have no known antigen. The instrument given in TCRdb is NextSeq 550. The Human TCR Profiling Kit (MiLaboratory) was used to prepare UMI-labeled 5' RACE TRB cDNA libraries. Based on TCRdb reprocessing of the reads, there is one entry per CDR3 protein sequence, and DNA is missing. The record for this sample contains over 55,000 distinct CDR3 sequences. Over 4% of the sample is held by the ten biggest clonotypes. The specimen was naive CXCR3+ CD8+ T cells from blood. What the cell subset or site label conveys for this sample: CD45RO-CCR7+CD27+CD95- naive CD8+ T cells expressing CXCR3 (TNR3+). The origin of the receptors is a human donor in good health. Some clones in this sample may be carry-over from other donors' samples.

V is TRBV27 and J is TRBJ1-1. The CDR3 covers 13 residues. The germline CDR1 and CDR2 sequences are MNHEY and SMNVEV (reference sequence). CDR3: CASSLSESTEAFF.

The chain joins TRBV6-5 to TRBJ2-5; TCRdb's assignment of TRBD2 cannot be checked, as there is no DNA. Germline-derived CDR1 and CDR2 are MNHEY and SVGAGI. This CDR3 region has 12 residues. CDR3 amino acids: CATREGVETQYF.

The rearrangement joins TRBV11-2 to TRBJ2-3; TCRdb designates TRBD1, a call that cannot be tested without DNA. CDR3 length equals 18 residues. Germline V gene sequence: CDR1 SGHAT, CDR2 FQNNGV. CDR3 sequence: CASSDTEPGGTFTDTQYF.

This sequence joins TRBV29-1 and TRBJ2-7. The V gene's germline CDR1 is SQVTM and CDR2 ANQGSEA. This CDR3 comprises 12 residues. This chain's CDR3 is CSVEGEDYEQYF.

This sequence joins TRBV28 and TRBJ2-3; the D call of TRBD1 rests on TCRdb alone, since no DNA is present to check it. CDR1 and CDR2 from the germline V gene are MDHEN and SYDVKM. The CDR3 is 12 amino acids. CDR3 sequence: CASSFPADTQYF.

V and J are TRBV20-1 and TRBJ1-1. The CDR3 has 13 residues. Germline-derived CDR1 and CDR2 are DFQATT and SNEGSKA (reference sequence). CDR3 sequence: CSARGAGVTEAFF.

The CDR3 reads CASSQLAGAYNEQFF. V is TRBV6-5 and J is TRBJ2-1; checking the TCRdb D call of TRBD2 is not possible without DNA. Germline V CDR1 and CDR2: MNHEY, SVGAGI. This CDR3 comprises 15 residues.

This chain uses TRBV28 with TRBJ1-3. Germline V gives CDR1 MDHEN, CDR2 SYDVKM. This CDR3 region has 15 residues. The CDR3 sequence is CASSFDSPSGNTIYF.

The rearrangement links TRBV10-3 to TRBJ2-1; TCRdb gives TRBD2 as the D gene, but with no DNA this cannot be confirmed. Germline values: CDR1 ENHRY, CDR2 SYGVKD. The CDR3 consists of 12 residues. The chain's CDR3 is CATWTSGNEQFF.

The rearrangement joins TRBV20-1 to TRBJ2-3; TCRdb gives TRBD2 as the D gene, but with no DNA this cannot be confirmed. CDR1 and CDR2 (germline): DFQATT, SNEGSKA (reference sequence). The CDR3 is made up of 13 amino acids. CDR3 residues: CSATVADTDTQYF.

The CDR3: CASRWENTEAFF. J is TRBJ1-1 and V is TRBV13. This CDR3 has 12 amino acids. Germline V lookup: CDR1 PRHDT, CDR2 FYEKMQ (reference sequence).

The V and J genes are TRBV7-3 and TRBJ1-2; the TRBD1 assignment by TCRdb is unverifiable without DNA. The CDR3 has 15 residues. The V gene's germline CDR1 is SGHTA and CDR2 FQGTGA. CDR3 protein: CASSQQGDPTYGYTF. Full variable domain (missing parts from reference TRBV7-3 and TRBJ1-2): GAGVSQTPSNKVTEKGKYVELRCDPISGHTALYWYRQSLGQGPEFLIYFQGTGAADDSGLPNDRFFAVRPEGSVSTLKIQRTERGDSAVYLCASSQQGDPTYGYTFGSGTRLTVV.

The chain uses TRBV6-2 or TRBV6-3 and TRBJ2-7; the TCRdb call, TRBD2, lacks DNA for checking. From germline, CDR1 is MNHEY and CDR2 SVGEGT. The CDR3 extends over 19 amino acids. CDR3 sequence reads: CASSYTYENLDGPPNEQYF.

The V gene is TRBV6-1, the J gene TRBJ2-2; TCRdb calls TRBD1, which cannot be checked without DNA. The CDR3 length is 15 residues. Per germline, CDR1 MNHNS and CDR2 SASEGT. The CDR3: CASISGTANTGELFF.

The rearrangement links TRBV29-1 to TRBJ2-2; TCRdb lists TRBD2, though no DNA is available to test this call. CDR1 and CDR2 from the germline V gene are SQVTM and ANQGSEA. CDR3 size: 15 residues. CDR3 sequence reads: CSVSFTSALTGELFF.